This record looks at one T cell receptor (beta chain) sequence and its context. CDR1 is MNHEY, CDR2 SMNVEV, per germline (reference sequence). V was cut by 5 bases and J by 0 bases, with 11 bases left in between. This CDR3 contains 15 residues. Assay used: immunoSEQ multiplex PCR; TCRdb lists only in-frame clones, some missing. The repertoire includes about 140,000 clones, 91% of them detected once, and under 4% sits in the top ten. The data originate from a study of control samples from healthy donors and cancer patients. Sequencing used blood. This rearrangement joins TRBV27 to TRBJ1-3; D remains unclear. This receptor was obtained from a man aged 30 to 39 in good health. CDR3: CASSPSASSGNTIYF. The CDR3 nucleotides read TGTGCCAGCAGTCCCTCCGCCAGCTCTGGAAACACCATATATTTT.